This T cell receptor beta chain was sequenced in a study of cytomegalovirus exposure and HLA in healthy donors. A multiplex PCR was run with 60 Vbeta primers and 13 Jbeta primers. Sequencing was performed with immunoSEQ multiplex PCR; in TCRdb, only in-frame clones are kept and a portion is missing. This repertoire includes 60,000 to 65,000 clones. Germline V gene data show CDR1 as SEHNR and CDR2 as FQNEAQ (reference sequence). J was trimmed by 5 bases and V by 5 bases; bases with no gene match: 10. This CDR3 has 15 amino acids. Sequencing input: PBMCs. This TCR was sampled from a woman between 18 and 30 years old in good health and CMV-seronegative. The chain combines TRBV7-9 with TRBJ1-2; 8 bases align to TRBD1. CDR3 sequence (DNA): TGTGCCAGCAGCGAAACCGGGACAGGAATTTATGGCTACACCTTC. As protein: CASSETGTGIYGYTF. The full variable domain, in which reference TRBV7-9 and TRBJ1-2 provide the parts outside the CDR3, is DTGVSQNPRHKITKRGQNVTFRCDPISEHNRLYWYRQTLGQGPEFLTYFQNEAQLEKSRLLSDRFSAERPKGSFSTLEIQRTEQGDSAMYLCASSETGTGIYGYTFGSGTRLTVV.